This TCR beta chain comes out of a study of blood T cell repertoires in COVID-19. Generated by immunoSEQ multiplex PCR, the TCRdb table keeps only in-frame clones and is missing some. The sample has around 130,000 clones; 70% to 85% are singletons. The V and J ends lost 8 bases and 0 bases respectively, with 10 bases between them. The germline CDR1 and CDR2 sequences are WSHSY and SAAADI. The CDR3 runs 13 residues. The TCR sequence derives from a woman at least 80 years old with acute or convalescent COVID-19. The rearrangement joins TRBV10-2 to TRBJ1-1; D not resolved. The source material was peripheral blood. CDR3 region: CASVRTLNTEAFF. In nucleotides, the CDR3 is TGCGCCAGCGTCAGGACTTTGAACACTGAAGCTTTCTTT.